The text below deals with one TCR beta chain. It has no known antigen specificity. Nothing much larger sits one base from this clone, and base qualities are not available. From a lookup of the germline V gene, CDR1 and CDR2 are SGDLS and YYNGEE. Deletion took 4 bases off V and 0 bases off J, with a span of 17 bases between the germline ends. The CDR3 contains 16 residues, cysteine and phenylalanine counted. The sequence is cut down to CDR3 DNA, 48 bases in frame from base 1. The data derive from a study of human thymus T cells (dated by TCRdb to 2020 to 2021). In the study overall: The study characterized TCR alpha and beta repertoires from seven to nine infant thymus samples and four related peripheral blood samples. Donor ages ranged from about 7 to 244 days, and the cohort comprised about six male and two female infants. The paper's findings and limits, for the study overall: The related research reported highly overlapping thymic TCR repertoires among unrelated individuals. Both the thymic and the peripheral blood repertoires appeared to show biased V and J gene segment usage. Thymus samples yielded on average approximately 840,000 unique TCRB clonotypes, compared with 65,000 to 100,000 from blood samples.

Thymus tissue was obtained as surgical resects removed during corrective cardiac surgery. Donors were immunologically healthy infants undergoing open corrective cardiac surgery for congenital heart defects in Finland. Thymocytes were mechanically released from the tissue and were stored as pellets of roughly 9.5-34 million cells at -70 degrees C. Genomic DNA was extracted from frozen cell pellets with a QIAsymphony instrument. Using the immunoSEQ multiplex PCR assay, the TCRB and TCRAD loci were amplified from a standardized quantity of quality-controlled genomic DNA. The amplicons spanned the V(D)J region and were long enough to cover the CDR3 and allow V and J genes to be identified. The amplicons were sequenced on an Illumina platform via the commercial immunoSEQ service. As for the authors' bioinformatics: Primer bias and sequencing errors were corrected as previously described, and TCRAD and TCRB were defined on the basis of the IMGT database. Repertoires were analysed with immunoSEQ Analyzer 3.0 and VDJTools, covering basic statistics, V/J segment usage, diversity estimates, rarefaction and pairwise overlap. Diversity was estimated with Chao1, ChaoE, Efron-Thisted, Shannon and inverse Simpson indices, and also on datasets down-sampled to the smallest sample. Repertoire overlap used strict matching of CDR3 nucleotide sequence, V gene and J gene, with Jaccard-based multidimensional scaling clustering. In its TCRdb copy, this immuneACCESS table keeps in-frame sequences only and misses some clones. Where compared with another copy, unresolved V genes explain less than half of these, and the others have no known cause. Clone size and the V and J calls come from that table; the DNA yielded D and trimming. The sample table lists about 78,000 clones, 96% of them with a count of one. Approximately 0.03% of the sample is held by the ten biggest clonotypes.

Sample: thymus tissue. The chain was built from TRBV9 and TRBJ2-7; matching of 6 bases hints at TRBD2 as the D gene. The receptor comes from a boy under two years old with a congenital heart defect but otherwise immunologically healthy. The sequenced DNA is TGTGCCAGCAGCCCCTCGGGGGAACCGAGCTCCTACGAGCAGTACTTC. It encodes CASSPSGEPSSYEQYF.